The rows below give T cell receptor beta chains drawn from one sample of a study of T cell changes during pregnancy in multiple sclerosis. TCRdb's table, derived via immunoSEQ multiplex PCR, lists solely in-frame clones and lacks some. This table holds around 92,000 clones, around 93% found once. The sample here was peripheral blood, taken in the third trimester of pregnancy. The receptors originated from a female donor with multiple sclerosis, enrolled in a pregnancy study. Each CDR3 is given with its conserved first and last residue.

V	J	length	CDR3
TRBV10-3	TRBJ2-7	14	CAISAVAGSSEQYF
TRBV19	TRBJ1-2	13	CASSMGQGYGYTF
TRBV2	TRBJ1-2	12	CASIGTGVGYTF
TRBV29-1	TRBJ2-1	15	CSGRDSTKSYNEQFF
TRBV2	TRBJ2-5	14	CASSTDRGGETQYF
TRBV7-9	TRBJ1-1	15	CASSLEAGLNTEAFF
TRBV14	TRBJ2-7	15	CASSQDLNRAHEQYF
TRBV7-3	TRBJ2-3	12	CASSHLDDTQYF
TRBV4-2	TRBJ2-1	12	CASSQDFGSQFF
TRBV27	TRBJ1-5	13	CASSLIGVQPQHF
TRBV5-1	TRBJ2-7	16	CASSLVGLADSYEQYF
TRBV5-1	TRBJ2-7	16	CASSLRGLAGTYEQYF
TRBV6-1	TRBJ2-6	15	CASRETGSGANVLTF
TRBV5-6	TRBJ2-5	15	CASSLEGQGKETQYF
TRBV2	TRBJ2-2	16	CASGGLAGGKAGELFF
TRBV28	TRBJ1-2	16	CASSLITGGSVYGYTF
TRBV9	TRBJ2-1	14	CASGGGRGYNEQFF
TRBV9	TRBJ2-6	17	CASTPPKGAPGANVLTF
TRBV18	TRBJ1-5	16	CASSTSGGSGNQPQHF
TRBV25-1	TRBJ2-7	14	CASSEYGQSYEQYF
TRBV28	TRBJ2-7	15	CASSFEVAGPYEQYF
TRBV21-1	TRBJ2-1	18	CASSKTLAGALATNEQFF
TRBV5-6	TRBJ2-7	13	CASSLGLAGFQYF
TRBV5-1	TRBJ2-7	13	CASSLSGLHEQYF
TRBV5-6	TRBJ2-1	16	CASSPPPTGEYNEQFF
TRBV5-8	TRBJ1-2	15	CASSEWNGQGAGYTF
TRBV28	TRBJ1-2	15	CASSDGTALLGGYTF
TRBV30	TRBJ1-4	15	CASRILGGEREKLFF
TRBV7-6	TRBJ2-1	14	CASSQADRAGEQFF
TRBV6-5	TRBJ2-1	15	CASSSGLADYNEQFF